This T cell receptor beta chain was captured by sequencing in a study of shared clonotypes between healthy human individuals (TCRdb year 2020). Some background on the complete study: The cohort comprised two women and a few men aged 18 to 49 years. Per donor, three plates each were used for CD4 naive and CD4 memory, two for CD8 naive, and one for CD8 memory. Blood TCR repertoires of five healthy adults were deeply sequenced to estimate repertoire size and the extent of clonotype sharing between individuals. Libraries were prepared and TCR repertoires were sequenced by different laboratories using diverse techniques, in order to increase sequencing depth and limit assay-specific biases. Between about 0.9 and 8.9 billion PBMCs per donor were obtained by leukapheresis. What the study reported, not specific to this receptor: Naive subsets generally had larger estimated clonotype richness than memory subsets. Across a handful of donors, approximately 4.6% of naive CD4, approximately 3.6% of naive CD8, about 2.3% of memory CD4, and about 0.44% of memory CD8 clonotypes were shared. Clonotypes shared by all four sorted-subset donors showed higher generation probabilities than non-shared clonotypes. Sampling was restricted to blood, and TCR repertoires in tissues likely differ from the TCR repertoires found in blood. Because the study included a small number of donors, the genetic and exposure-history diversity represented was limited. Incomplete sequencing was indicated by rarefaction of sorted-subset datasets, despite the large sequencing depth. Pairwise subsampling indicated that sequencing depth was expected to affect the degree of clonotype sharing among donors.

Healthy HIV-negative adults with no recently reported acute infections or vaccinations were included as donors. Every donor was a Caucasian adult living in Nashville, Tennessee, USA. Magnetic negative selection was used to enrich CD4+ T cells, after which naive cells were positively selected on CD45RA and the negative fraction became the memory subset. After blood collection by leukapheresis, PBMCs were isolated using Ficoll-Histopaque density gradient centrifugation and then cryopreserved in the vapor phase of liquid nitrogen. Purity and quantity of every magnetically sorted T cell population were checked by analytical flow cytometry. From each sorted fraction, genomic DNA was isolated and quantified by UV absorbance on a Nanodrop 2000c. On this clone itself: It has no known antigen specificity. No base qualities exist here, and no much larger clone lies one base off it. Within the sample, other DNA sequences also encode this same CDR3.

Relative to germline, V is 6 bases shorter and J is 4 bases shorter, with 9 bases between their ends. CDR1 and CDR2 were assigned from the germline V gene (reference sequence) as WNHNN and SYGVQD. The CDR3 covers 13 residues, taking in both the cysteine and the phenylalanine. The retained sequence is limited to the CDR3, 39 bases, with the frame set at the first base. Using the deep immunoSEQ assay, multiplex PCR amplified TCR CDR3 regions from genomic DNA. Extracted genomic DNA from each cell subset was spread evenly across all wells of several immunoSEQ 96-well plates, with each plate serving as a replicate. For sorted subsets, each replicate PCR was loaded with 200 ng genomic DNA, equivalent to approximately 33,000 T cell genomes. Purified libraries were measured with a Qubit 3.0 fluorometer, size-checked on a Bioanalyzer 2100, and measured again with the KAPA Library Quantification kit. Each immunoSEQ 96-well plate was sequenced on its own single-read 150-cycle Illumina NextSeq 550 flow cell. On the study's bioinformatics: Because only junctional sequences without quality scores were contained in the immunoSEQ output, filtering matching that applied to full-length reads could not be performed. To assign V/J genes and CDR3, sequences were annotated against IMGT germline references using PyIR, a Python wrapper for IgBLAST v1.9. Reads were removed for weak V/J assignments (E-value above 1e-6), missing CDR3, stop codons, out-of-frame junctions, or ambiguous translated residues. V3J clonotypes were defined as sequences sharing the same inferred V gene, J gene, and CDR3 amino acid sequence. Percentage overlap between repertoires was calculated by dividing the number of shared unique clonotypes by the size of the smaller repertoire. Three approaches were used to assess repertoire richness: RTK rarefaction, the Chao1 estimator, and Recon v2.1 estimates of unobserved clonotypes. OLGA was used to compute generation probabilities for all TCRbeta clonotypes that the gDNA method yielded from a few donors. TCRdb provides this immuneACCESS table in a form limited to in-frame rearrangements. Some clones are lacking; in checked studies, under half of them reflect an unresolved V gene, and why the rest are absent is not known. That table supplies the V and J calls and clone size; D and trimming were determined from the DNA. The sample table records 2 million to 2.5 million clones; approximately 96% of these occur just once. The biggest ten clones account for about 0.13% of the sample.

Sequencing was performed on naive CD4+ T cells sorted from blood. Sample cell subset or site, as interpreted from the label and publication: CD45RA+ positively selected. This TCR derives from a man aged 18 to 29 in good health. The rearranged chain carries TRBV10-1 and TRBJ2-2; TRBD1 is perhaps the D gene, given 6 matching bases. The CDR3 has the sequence CASREGGTGELFF. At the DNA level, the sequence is TGCGCCAGCAGGGAAGGGGGCACCGGGGAGCTGTTTTTT.